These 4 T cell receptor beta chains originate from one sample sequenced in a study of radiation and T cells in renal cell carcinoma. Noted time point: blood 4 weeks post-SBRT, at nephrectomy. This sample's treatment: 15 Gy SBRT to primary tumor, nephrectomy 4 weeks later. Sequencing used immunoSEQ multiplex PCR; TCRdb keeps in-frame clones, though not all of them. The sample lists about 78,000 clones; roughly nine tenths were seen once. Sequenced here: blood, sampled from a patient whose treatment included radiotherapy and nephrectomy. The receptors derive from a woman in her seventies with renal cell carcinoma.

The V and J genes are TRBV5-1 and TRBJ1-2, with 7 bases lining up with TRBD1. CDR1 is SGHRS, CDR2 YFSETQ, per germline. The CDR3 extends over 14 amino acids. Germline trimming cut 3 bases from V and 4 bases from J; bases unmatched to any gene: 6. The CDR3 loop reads CASSSGTVSYGYTF. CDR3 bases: TGCGCCAGCAGCTCCGGGACAGTCTCCTATGGCTACACCTTC.

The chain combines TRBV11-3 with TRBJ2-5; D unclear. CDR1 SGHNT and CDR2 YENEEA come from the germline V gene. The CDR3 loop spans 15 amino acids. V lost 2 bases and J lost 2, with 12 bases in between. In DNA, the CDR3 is TGTGCCAGCAGCTTAAGGAGTTGGGGACAAGAGACCCAGTACTTC. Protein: CASSLRSWGQETQYF. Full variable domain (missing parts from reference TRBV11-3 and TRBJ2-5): EAGVVQSPRYKIIEKKQPVAFWCNPISGHNTLYWYLQNLGQGPELLIRYENEEAVDDSQLPKDRFSAERLKGVDSTLKIQPAELGDSAVYLCASSLRSWGQETQYFGPGTRLLVL.

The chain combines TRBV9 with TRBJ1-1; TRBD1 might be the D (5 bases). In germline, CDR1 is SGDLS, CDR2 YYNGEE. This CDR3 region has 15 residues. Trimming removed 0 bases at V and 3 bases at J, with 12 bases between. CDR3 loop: CASSVDGREDTEAFF. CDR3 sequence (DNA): TGTGCCAGCAGCGTAGACGGCAGGGAGGACACTGAAGCTTTCTTT.

The CDR3, as DNA: TGTGCCAGCAGTTACCCGGACAGATATGGCTACACCTTC. Amino acid sequence: CASSYPDRYGYTF. The chain recombines TRBV6-6 with TRBJ1-2; TRBD1 might be the D (6 bases). The germline V gene has CDR1 MNHNY and CDR2 SVGAGI (reference sequence). V was trimmed by 2 bases and J by 5 bases, leaving 9 bases between them. This CDR3 has 13 amino acids.